This T cell receptor beta chain stems from a study of PD-1 blockade in classical Hodgkin lymphoma. Study-wide points: What drove the repertoire differences, possibly disease activity or prior therapy, has not been defined. Compared with healthy donors, newly diagnosed patients reportedly showed lower baseline TCR diversity.

The germline CDR1 and CDR2 sequences are MNHNS and SASEGT. The CDR3 is made up of 14 amino acids. V lost 2 bases, J lost 2 bases, and 3 bases stayed unmatched. Only in-frame clones appear in the TCRdb table, and some are missing; sequencing was by immunoSEQ multiplex PCR. Seen here are about 17,000 clones, about 90% observed once, and the top ten hold approximately 4.1%. On this clone: What it recognizes is unknown.

As to time point: newly diagnosed, previously untreated cHL patient sample. The clonotype was recovered from a human donor with classical Hodgkin lymphoma. This chain uses TRBV6-1 with TRBJ2-7, with 7 bases aligning to TRBD1. The sample consisted of peripheral blood mononuclear cells (PBMCs). The CDR3 region is CASSEWGQTYEQYF. CDR3 coding DNA: TGTGCCAGCAGTGAATGGGGACAGACCTACGAGCAGTACTTC.